Included here is one T cell receptor beta chain sequence, with context. This clonotype was detected many times. The antigen it binds to is not known. No base-level quality is on record; no much larger clone is a single base apart. Every patient had bone marrow sampled at the time of active disease. Ficoll-Hypaque density gradient centrifugation was used to isolate bone marrow mononuclear cells. Myeloma plasma cells were removed and CD138-negative cells were collected by negative selection after labeling with CD138 magnetic microbeads on a MACS separator. Purity of the isolated cells was checked by flow cytometry on an Attune NxT using CD138 antibodies. TRIzol reagent was used to extract total RNA, and a NanoDrop spectrophotometer was used to quantify the extracted RNA. Paired RNA-seq and IR-seq were performed on each patient's CD138-negative bone marrow sample. This entry belongs to a study of read filtering for tumor transcriptome and immune sequencing (dated by TCRdb to 2019 to 2021). For the wider study: The cohort was composed of 17 to 20 male and approximately 15 female patients, with a mean age of approximately 72 years and an age range of about 45 to 90. Under revised international staging, roughly 8 patients fell into R-ISS I, more than 15 into R-ISS II and about 7 into R-ISS III. After DNase treatment, whole-transcriptome libraries were prepared using the TruSeq RNA Access Library Prep Kit. Per sample, about 4.05 to 11 million TCR-region mapped reads were obtained with IR-seq, compared with only about 80 to 1,400 with RNA-seq. The study compared TCR repertoires from targeted immune repertoire sequencing and bulk whole-transcriptome sequencing run on the same bone marrow samples. As a main aim, a read-filtering strategy for immune repertoire data was addressed, with the specific question being whether clonotypes supported by a single read should be removed.

Results and caveats for the whole study, not just this receptor: Rather than purified T cells, the sorted CD138-negative fraction was a mixed bone marrow immune population. IR-seq captured clonotypes at much higher depth and more reliably than RNA-seq, and smaller IR-seq throughput sufficed to identify most shared clonotypes. In IR-seq, around 85% of clonotypes but about 4% of total reads were represented by single-read clonotypes, whereas in RNA-seq, about 70% of clonotypes and about 46% of reads were represented by single-read clonotypes. The correlation between IR-seq and RNA-seq shared clonotype proportions was increased by removal of single-read clonotypes.

The Immunoverse kit was used to build TCR libraries from roughly 0.4 ug RNA, with molecular barcoded adaptors covering alpha/delta and beta/gamma chains. TCR library preparation used the same RNA that went into transcriptome sequencing. An Illumina HiSeq 4000 with 2 x 150 cycles was used to sequence the TCR libraries. As for the authors' bioinformatics: Using MiXCR, which included quality filtering and error correction, TCR reads were aligned to human V, D, J and C references and then assembled into CDR3 clonotypes. Clonotype counts and gene usage diversity were analyzed with the tcR package in R. For inspection of raw mapping reads, RNA-seq reads were mapped by STAR aligner version 2.5.3a onto GRCh37 of the human genome. To test how sequencing depth affects detected clonotypes, IR-seq fastq files were randomly downsampled with Seqtk 1.3. TCRdb handled the public reads itself, with Q25 trimming in fastp and clone calling in MiXCR, and kept productive beta chains. Each CDR3 protein appears once, grouped with its most common genes and DNA. In this record, the V and J calls reflect TCRdb's handling and not the investigators' own analysis. This sample has approximately 58,000 distinct CDR3 sequences in its table, and 20% to 25% of those were observed once. The ten largest account for 15% to 20% of the sample.

The sequence was collected from a donor at least 40 years old with multiple myeloma. Sequenced: a population of CD138-negative cells sorted from bone marrow. This specimen's cell subset or site label, interpreted: bone marrow mononuclear cells depleted of CD138+ plasma/myeloma cells by negative magnetic selection.

The DNA reads as follows: TGTGCCAGCAGCTTCAGAAGCGGGGGAATTAGCACAGATACGCAGTATTTT. It encodes CASSFRSGGISTDTQYF. The chain links TRBV7-2 with TRBJ2-3, with 8 bases in between that match TRBD2. The germline V gene gives CDR1 as SGHTA and CDR2 as FQGNSA. V is trimmed back by 3 bases and J by 0 bases, and the junction contains 8 bases that no gene match accounts for. Reading from cysteine to phenylalanine, the CDR3 counts 17 amino acids. Kept here is only the CDR3 DNA, which spans 51 bases and is read in frame from base 1.